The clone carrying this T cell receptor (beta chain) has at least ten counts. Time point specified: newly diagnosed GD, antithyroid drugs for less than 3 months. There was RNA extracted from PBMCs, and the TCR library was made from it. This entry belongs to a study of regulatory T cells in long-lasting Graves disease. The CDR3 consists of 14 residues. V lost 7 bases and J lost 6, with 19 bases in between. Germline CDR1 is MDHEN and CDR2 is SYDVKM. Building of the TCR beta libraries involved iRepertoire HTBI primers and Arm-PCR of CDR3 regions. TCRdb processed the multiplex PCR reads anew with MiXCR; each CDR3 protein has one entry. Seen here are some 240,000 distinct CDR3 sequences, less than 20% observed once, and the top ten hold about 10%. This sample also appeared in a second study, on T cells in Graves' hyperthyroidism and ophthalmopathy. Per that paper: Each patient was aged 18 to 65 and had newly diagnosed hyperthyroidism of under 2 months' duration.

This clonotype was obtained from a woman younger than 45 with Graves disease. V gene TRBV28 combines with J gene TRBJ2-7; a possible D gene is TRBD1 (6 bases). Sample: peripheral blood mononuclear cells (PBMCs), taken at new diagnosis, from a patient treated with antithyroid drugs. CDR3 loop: CASTPPWTVTEQYF. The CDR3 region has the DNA TGTGCCAGCACCCCACCCTGGACAGTAACCGAGCAGTACTTC.